This T cell receptor beta chain derives from a study of T-cell memory formation after mild COVID-19. CDR3 size: 15 residues. Germline V gene data show CDR1 as SGHTS and CDR2 as YDEGEE. V was pared by 0 bases and J by 7 bases, with 6 bases of the junction left unmatched. TCRdb reanalysed the 5' RACE reads using MiXCR and keeps one entry per CDR3 protein. The sample carries 450,000 to 650,000 distinct CDR3 sequences, 20% to 25% recorded once. Study conclusions and caveats: Clones shrinking between day 15 and 85 showed a balanced CD4/CD8 split, and those that grew later tilted toward CD4+. Memory sampled before infection contained some responding clones, suggesting cross-reactive memory joined.

Worth noting for this clonotype: Its matching antigen is unknown.

The TCR originated in an adult woman who had mild COVID-19 (a few samples of this study predate the infection). Cell type and time point are not known. The material sequenced was PBMCs or a T cell subset sorted from them (not recorded which). V is TRBV5-8 and J is TRBJ1-4, with TRBD1 matching 7 bases. The CDR3 loop is CASSLEEGAFEKLFF. The CDR3 DNA sequence: TGTGCCAGCAGCTTGGAAGAGGGGGCTTTTGAAAAACTGTTTTTT.